Shown below are 24 T cell receptor beta chains from a single sample sequenced in a study of blood T cell repertoires in COVID-19. Method: immunoSEQ multiplex PCR; TCRdb's copy keeps in-frame clones and lacks some. The profile covers around 100,000 clones, with 80% to 95% appearing a single time and around 5.7% taken by the ten largest. Source material: peripheral blood. The origin of the receptors is a man in his 70s with acute or convalescent COVID-19.

The chain couples TRBV12-3 or TRBV12-4 to TRBJ1-4; D gene uncertain. The J call could be wrong; TRBJ2-2 is a better fit for the DNA end. This CDR3 region has 13 residues. CDR3 nucleotide sequence: TGTGCCAGCAGTTTAGATAGTGTGGTGGAGCTGTTTTTT. Translating gives CASSLDSVVELFF.

The chain uses TRBV4-1 and TRBJ1-3; the D gene is possibly TRBD1 (6 bases). Deletions cut 4 bases from V and 2 bases from J, with 15 bases between. Germline CDR1 is MGHRA and CDR2 is YSYEKL. CDR3 length equals 16 residues. Here the CDR3 DNA reads TGCGCCAGCAGCCGATCAGGGGCGCAGGCTGGAAACACCATATATTTT. It specifies CASSRSGAQAGNTIYF.

In DNA form, the CDR3 reads TGTGCCACCAGTGATTTTCGGGACAGGGCCCATCAGCCCCAGCATTTT. Residues: CATSDFRDRAHQPQHF. This chain uses TRBV24-1 with TRBJ1-5, with 9 bases aligning to TRBD1. V lost 1 base to trimming and J lost 5 bases; unmatched junction nucleotides: 5. The CDR3 contains 16 residues. Germline-derived CDR1 and CDR2 are KGHDR and SFDVKD.

The chain carries TRBV18 and TRBJ2-6, with D unresolved. V lost 2 bases and J lost 0, with 11 bases in between. The germline gives CDR1 KGHSH, CDR2 LQKENI. The CDR3 length is 17 residues. In DNA, the CDR3 is TGTGCCAGCTCACCAGCAGCGCCGAACTCTGGGGCCAACGTCCTGACTTTC. Its protein product is CASSPAAPNSGANVLTF.

The chain joins TRBV13 to TRBJ2-3, with 13 positions matching TRBD2. From germline, CDR1 is PRHDT and CDR2 FYEKMQ (reference sequence). With 0 bases clipped from V and 1 base from J, the junction kept 10 bases outside the gene matches. This CDR3 has 20 amino acids. The chain's CDR3 is CASSLGFRLAGGSGTDTQYF. CDR3 DNA: TGTGCCAGCAGCTTAGGATTTCGACTAGCGGGAGGAAGCGGCACAGATACGCAGTATTTT.

The chain uses TRBV3-1 (or the pseudogene TRBV3-2) and TRBJ1-2, with 10 bases aligning to TRBD1. CDR1 and CDR2 (germline): LGHDT, YNNKEL (reference sequence). Trimming at V came to 1 base and at J to 8 bases, leaving 4 bases not matched to a gene. The CDR3 totals 14 residues. In DNA form, the CDR3 reads TGTGCCAGCAGCCAAGTGGGACAGGGGAACGGCTACACCTTC. Translated: CASSQVGQGNGYTF.

This clone was seen only once. J is TRBJ1-5 and V is TRBV19; no definite D call. CDR3 length equals 19 residues. The germline CDR1 and CDR2 sequences are LNHDA and SQIVND (reference sequence). The V end was cut by 3 bases, the J end by 0 bases, with 21 bases between. The CDR3 nucleotides read TGTGCCAGTAGTATGCCTGGACTCTTAACCGCCTATAGCAATCAGCCCCAGCATTTT. It is translated as CASSMPGLLTAYSNQPQHF.

This chain connects TRBV5-1 to TRBJ2-2; tentative D call: TRBD2 (5 bases). This CDR3 has 16 amino acids. Between the trimmed V and J ends, which lost 3 bases and 1 base, there was a span of 13 bases. The germline V gene has CDR1 SGHRS and CDR2 YFSETQ. The CDR3 region has the DNA TGCGCCAGCAGCTCCCTCGGACGGGGGAACACCGGGGAGCTGTTTTTT. Translating gives CASSSLGRGNTGELFF. Complete variable domain (other parts from reference TRBV5-1 and TRBJ2-2): KAGVTQTPRYLIKTRGQQVTLSCSPISGHRSVSWYQQTPGQGLQFLFEYFSETQRNKGNFPGRFSGRQFSNSRSEMNVSTLELGDSALYLCASSSLGRGNTGELFFGEGSRLTVL.

The J gene is TRBJ1-3, the V gene TRBV18, with D unresolved. CDR1 and CDR2 from the germline V gene are KGHSH and LQKENI. This CDR3 is built from 14 residues. V was pared by 5 bases and J by 4 bases, with 12 bases between. The CDR3 region is CASSSTTGGNTIYF. CDR3 in DNA: TGTGCCAGCTCATCAACTACGGGGGGAAACACCATATATTTT.

V usage is TRBV11-2 and J usage is TRBJ2-5; a possible D gene is TRBD2 (5 bases). The germline gives CDR1 SGHAT, CDR2 FQNNGV. V was trimmed by 3 bases and J by 5 bases, leaving 13 bases between them. This CDR3 contains 14 residues. CDR3 in DNA: TGTGCCAGCAGCTTTAATCTGGGAGTGGAGACCCAGTACTTC. As protein: CASSFNLGVETQYF. The entire variable domain, with the rest obtained from reference TRBV11-2 and TRBJ2-5, is as follows: EAGVAQSPRYKIIEKRQSVAFWCNPISGHATLYWYQQILGQGPKLLIQFQNNGVVDDSQLPKDRFSAERLKGVDSTLKIQPAKLEDSAVYLCASSFNLGVETQYFGPGTRLLVL.

The genes are TRBV27 and TRBJ2-7; 11 nucleotides line up with TRBD1. With V trimmed by 8 bases and J by 4 bases, 4 bases remained unmatched. The CDR3 is 13 amino acids. Per the germline V gene, CDR1 is MNHEY and CDR2 is SMNVEV (reference sequence). The CDR3 DNA follows: TGTGCCAGCGTCGGGACAGGGGGGTACGAGCAGTACTTC. This translates into CASVGTGGYEQYF.

Concerning this clone: The sample holds other DNA sequences that translate to the same CDR3. The chain has TRBV11-1 and TRBJ1-1; 7 nucleotides match TRBD1. The trim removed 2 bases at V and 8 bases at J, leaving 8 bases unmatched. The CDR3 contains 14 residues. Per germline, CDR1 SGHAT and CDR2 FQDESV (reference sequence). CDR3 residues: CASSLSEGQTEAFF. CDR3 nucleotides: TGTGCCAGCAGCTTATCGGAGGGACAGACAGAAGCTTTCTTT.

This clone was seen a few times. J is TRBJ2-7 and V is TRBV30; D is ambiguous. The CDR3 consists of 12 residues. Trimming cost V 0 bases and J 3 bases, with 6 bases left between them. CDR1 and CDR2 from the germline V gene are GTSNPN and SVGIG (reference sequence). The CDR3 DNA is TGTGCCTGGAGTGTGAACGGCTACGAGCAGTACTTC. It is translated as CAWSVNGYEQYF.

This sequence joins TRBV7-9 and TRBJ2-4; TRBD1 is a possible D gene (6 bases). Trimming pared 2 bases from V and 0 bases from J, leaving 14 bases between. Looked up from germline, CDR1 is SEHNR and CDR2 is FQNEAQ (reference sequence). CDR3 length: 17 residues. In DNA form, the CDR3 reads TGTGCCAGCAGCTTACCGGGACACGCAGCAGCCAAAAACATTCAGTACTTC. It translates to CASSLPGHAAAKNIQYF.

The V and J genes are TRBV3-1 (or the pseudogene TRBV3-2) and TRBJ1-1; D is perhaps TRBD1 (6 bases). CDR3 length: 16 residues. Germline V gives CDR1 LGHDT, CDR2 YNNKEL (reference sequence). Deletions cut 3 bases from V and 1 base from J, with 15 bases between. CDR3 in amino acids: CASSQRGGAPNTEAFF. CDR3 sequence (DNA): TGTGCCAGCAGCCAGAGGGGGGGGGCCCCGAACACTGAAGCTTTCTTT.

This chain connects TRBV6-5 to TRBJ1-6, with no clear D. CDR3 size: 16 residues. The V end lost 0 bases, the J end lost 7 bases, and 13 bases lay between the germline ends. Per germline, CDR1 MNHEY and CDR2 SVGAGI. The CDR3 reads CASSYSMDTRNSPLHF. The CDR3 nucleotides read TGTGCCAGCAGTTACTCTATGGATACGAGGAATTCACCCCTCCACTTT.

This rearrangement joins TRBV11-3 to TRBJ1-6, with 10 bases lining up with TRBD1. Germline trimming cut 5 bases from V and 10 bases from J; bases unmatched to any gene: 8. The CDR3 consists of 15 residues. Germline CDR1 SGHNT, CDR2 YENEEA. The CDR3 nucleotides are TGTGCCAGCAGCCGGGGGGGGACAGGGGCCTCACCCCTCCACTTT. This gives the protein CASSRGGTGASPLHF.

In DNA, the CDR3 is TGTGCCAGCAGCTTAAAGACAGGGGGCGTTGGGGAGACCCAGTACTTC. Translated, it gives CASSLKTGGVGETQYF. The chain is built from TRBV7-8 and TRBJ2-5; 10 nucleotides agree with TRBD1. CDR1 and CDR2 (germline): SGHVS, FQNEAQ. This CDR3 has 16 residues. J gave up 5 bases and V 2 bases, and 8 bases lay outside the gene matches.

The chain has TRBV14 and TRBJ1-5, with TRBD1 as a possible D gene (5 bases). This CDR3 is 15 amino acids long. V gave up 3 bases and J gave up 0 bases, with 9 bases separating them. Looked up from germline, CDR1 is SGHDN and CDR2 is FVKESK. For the CDR3, the DNA is TGTGCCAGCAGCCACATCAGGGTTAGCAATCAGCCCCAGCATTTT. It yields the protein CASSHIRVSNQPQHF. Full variable domain (remainder filled in from reference TRBV14 and TRBJ1-5): EAGVTQFPSHSVIEKGQTVTLRCDPISGHDNLYWYRRVMGKEIKFLLHFVKESKQDESGMPNNRFLAERTGGTYSTLKVQPAELEDSGVYFCASSHIRVSNQPQHFGDGTRLSIL.

The V gene is TRBV4-1, the J gene TRBJ2-3; 15 bases align to TRBD2. Per germline, CDR1 MGHRA and CDR2 YSYEKL. The CDR3 loop spans 19 amino acids. V dropped 0 bases and J dropped 3; count of bases not matched to a gene: 7. The CDR3 DNA sequence: TGCGCCAGCAGCCAAGATAGGTTCGGGACTAGCGGGAGGACAGATACGCAGTATTTT. It is translated as CASSQDRFGTSGRTDTQYF.

The J gene is TRBJ1-2, the V gene TRBV7-9; weak D call: TRBD1 (5 bases). V was clipped by 2 bases and J by 6 bases, with 10 bases between them. This CDR3 has 13 amino acids. CDR1 is SEHNR, CDR2 FQNEAQ, per germline (reference sequence). This CDR3 reads CASSLSRGNGYTF. CDR3 nucleotides: TGTGCCAGCAGCTTATCAAGGGGCAATGGCTACACCTTC. The whole variable domain, remainder taken from reference TRBV7-9 and TRBJ1-2, is DTGVSQNPRHKITKRGQNVTFRCDPISEHNRLYWYRQTLGQGPEFLTYFQNEAQLEKSRLLSDRFSAERPKGSFSTLEIQRTEQGDSAMYLCASSLSRGNGYTFGSGTRLTVV.

This clone was found a few times. The chain has TRBV6-5 and TRBJ1-5; 7 bases are a match to TRBD1. Trimming at V came to 7 bases and at J to 0 bases, leaving 6 bases not matched to a gene. Germline V gene sequence: CDR1 MNHEY, CDR2 SVGAGI. This CDR3 is 15 amino acids long. The CDR3, as DNA: TGTGCCAGCACGGACAGGTTCCTTAGCAATCAGCCCCAGCATTTT. Amino acid sequence: CASTDRFLSNQPQHF.

V gene TRBV27 combines with J gene TRBJ1-5; 7 bases are shared with TRBD1. Germline CDR1 and CDR2: MNHEY and SMNVEV (reference sequence). The CDR3 extends over 13 amino acids. The V gene end was trimmed by 5 bases and the J gene end by 7 bases; junction bases not matched to a gene: 5. The DNA of the CDR3 is TGTGCCAGCAGTGAACAGGGGAGACAGCCCCAGCATTTT. Its protein product is CASSEQGRQPQHF.

The J gene is TRBJ2-2, the V gene TRBV6-6; possibly TRBD1 for D (6 bases). Germline-derived CDR1 and CDR2 are MNHNY and SVGAGI (reference sequence). Trimming removed 10 bases at V and 7 bases at J, with 19 bases between. The CDR3 consists of 14 residues. For the CDR3, the DNA is TGTGCCATTTCCAACAGGGTAGAGCACGGGGAGCTGTTTTTT. Its translation: CAISNRVEHGELFF.